This passage covers 15 T cell receptor beta chains from one sample sequenced in a study of T cell responses to AZD1222 COVID-19 vaccine. The table came from immunoSEQ multiplex PCR; TCRdb's copy has only in-frame clones and leaves some out. The sample shows under 150,000 clones, around 94% of them seen only once. This specimen was peripheral blood, taken on day 0 of AZD1222 vaccination. These receptors all stem from an adult in good health.

The chain has TRBV5-6 and TRBJ2-7; the D gene is possibly TRBD2 (6 bases). The V gene lost 0 bases and the J gene lost 9 bases, with 13 bases spanning the gap. The CDR3 spans 13 residues. Germline V gives CDR1 SGHDT, CDR2 YYEEEE. The CDR3 sequence: CASSLAPKGGQYF. Here the CDR3 DNA reads TGTGCCAGCAGCTTGGCCCCGAAGGGAGGGCAGTACTTC.

V gene TRBV25-1 combines with J gene TRBJ2-4; no definite D call. The length of the CDR3 is 11 residues. Trimming took off 4 bases at V and 8 bases at J, with 6 bases between the two ends. Looked up from germline, CDR1 is MGHDK and CDR2 is SYGVNS. CDR3 bases: TGTGCCAGCAGTGTTTGGGACATTCAGTACTTC. It codes for CASSVWDIQYF.

In its sample, this clone was seen a few times. The rearrangement links TRBV5-5 to TRBJ2-2, with 13 bases aligning to TRBD2. V shed 2 bases and J 4 bases; nucleotides not matched to a gene: 5. Germline V CDR1 and CDR2: SGHKS, YYEKEE (reference sequence). CDR3 length equals 17 residues. Here the CDR3 reads CASSFGLAGVRTGELFF. The CDR3, as DNA: TGTGCCAGCAGCTTCGGACTAGCGGGAGTACGCACCGGGGAGCTGTTTTTT.

V gene TRBV15 combines with J gene TRBJ2-6; TRBD1 or TRBD2 may be the D gene (5 bases each). Germline V CDR1 and CDR2: LNHNV, YYDKDF (reference sequence). V shed 3 bases and J shed 4 bases, with 13 bases lying between them. The CDR3 has 16 amino acids. The CDR3 DNA is TGTGCCACCAGCAGGTTTGGGACGGGGGGGGCCAACGTCCTGACTTTC. Translating it yields CATSRFGTGGANVLTF.

The chain couples TRBV12-5 to TRBJ2-1, with unresolved D. V was shortened by 1 base and J by 9 bases, with 10 bases between the two germline ends. The CDR3 totals 13 residues. From germline, CDR1 is LGHNT and CDR2 FRNRAP. Here the CDR3 reads CASGLGTLPEQFF. CDR3 sequence (DNA): TGTGCTAGTGGTTTGGGGACCCTCCCTGAGCAGTTCTTC.

The chain carries TRBV15 and TRBJ2-2; D ambiguous. The germline V gene has CDR1 LNHNV and CDR2 YYDKDF (reference sequence). This CDR3 comprises 15 residues. The V end was cut by 1 base, the J end by 3 bases, with 9 bases between. CDR3 sequence: CATSRGDLYTGELFF. DNA of the CDR3: TGTGCCACCAGCAGAGGAGACCTTTACACCGGGGAGCTGTTTTTT.

The chain carries TRBV14 and TRBJ2-1; D remains unclear. CDR1 is SGHDN, CDR2 FVKESK, per germline. Trimming cost V 0 bases and J 2 bases, with 11 bases left between them. This CDR3 comprises 16 residues. CDR3 nucleotides: TGTGCCAGCAGCCAAGAAGGCGGAGTCCCCTACAATGAGCAGTTCTTC. This encodes CASSQEGGVPYNEQFF.

In this sample, this clone turned up once. The J gene is TRBJ2-7, the V gene TRBV15, with TRBD1 identical over 7 bases. Germline assignment: CDR1 LNHNV and CDR2 YYDKDF (reference sequence). V shed 6 bases and J 6 bases; nucleotides not matched to a gene: 8. This CDR3 has 13 residues. The CDR3, as DNA: TGTGCCACCAGTAAGACGACAGGGTTCGAGCAGTACTTC. Protein: CATSKTTGFEQYF.

This chain uses TRBV28 with TRBJ1-1; D not certain. V lost 10 bases and J 1 base, leaving 7 bases between the germline ends. This CDR3 spans 11 amino acids. Germline V gene data show CDR1 as MDHEN and CDR2 as SYDVKM. The CDR3 loop reads CAISGNTEAFF. The CDR3 nucleotides read TGTGCCATTTCGGGGAACACTGAAGCTTTCTTT.

The chain combines TRBV19 with TRBJ2-2; TRBD1 is a possible D gene (5 bases). With 2 bases removed from V and 9 bases from J, the gap between germline ends came to 10 bases. The CDR3 has 13 residues. Looked up from germline, CDR1 is LNHDA and CDR2 is SQIVND (reference sequence). Here the CDR3 DNA reads TGTGCCAGTAGTATAACAGGCAGTAGGGAGCTGTTTTTT. Its translation: CASSITGSRELFF.

The chain couples TRBV19 to TRBJ1-4, with D perhaps TRBD1 (5 bases). Germline values: CDR1 LNHDA, CDR2 SQIVND (reference sequence). The germline V and J ends were trimmed by 3 bases and 2 bases, with 7 bases remaining between them. The CDR3 is made up of 14 amino acids. For the CDR3, the DNA is TGTGCCAGTAGTATGGGGGGTACTAATGAAAAACTGTTTTTT. Residues: CASSMGGTNEKLFF.

This chain joins TRBV10-3 and TRBJ1-1; TRBD1 is a possible D gene (5 bases). CDR1 and CDR2 from the germline V gene are ENHRY and SYGVKD. Between the trimmed V and J ends, which lost 2 bases and 6 bases, there was a span of 13 bases. This CDR3 comprises 14 residues. The CDR3 protein is CAISEKAGEAEAFF. In nucleotides, the CDR3 is TGTGCCATCAGTGAGAAGGCGGGGGAGGCTGAAGCTTTCTTT.

This chain uses TRBV28 with TRBJ1-5; D unclear. The CDR3 extends over 17 amino acids. CDR1 is MDHEN and CDR2 is SYDVKM in the germline V gene. Trimming stripped 6 bases from V and 0 bases from J, with 18 bases between. CDR3 sequence (DNA): TGTGCCAGCAGACCCCTGAGAGGGAAAAATAGCAATCAGCCCCAGCATTTT. This codes for CASRPLRGKNSNQPQHF.

This chain connects TRBV6-1 to TRBJ1-5; D may be TRBD1 (5 bases). V lost 8 bases to trimming and J lost 7 bases, with 15 bases between them. This CDR3 comprises 13 residues. Germline V gene data show CDR1 as MNHNS and CDR2 as SASEGT. In nucleotides, the CDR3 is TGTGCCAGCGTGCAGGGTTTAGGGCAGCCCCAGCATTTT. This sequence encodes CASVQGLGQPQHF.

This clone was found a few times. J is TRBJ2-2 and V is TRBV7-9, with TRBD2 matching 10 bases. The V gene's germline CDR1 is SEHNR and CDR2 FQNEAQ (reference sequence). The CDR3 sequence is 17 residues long. Germline trimming cut 5 bases from V and 3 bases from J; bases unmatched to any gene: 9. The CDR3 sequence: CASSLGGLARHTGELFF. CDR3 nucleotides: TGTGCCAGCAGCCTAGGGGGACTAGCGAGACACACCGGGGAGCTGTTTTTT.